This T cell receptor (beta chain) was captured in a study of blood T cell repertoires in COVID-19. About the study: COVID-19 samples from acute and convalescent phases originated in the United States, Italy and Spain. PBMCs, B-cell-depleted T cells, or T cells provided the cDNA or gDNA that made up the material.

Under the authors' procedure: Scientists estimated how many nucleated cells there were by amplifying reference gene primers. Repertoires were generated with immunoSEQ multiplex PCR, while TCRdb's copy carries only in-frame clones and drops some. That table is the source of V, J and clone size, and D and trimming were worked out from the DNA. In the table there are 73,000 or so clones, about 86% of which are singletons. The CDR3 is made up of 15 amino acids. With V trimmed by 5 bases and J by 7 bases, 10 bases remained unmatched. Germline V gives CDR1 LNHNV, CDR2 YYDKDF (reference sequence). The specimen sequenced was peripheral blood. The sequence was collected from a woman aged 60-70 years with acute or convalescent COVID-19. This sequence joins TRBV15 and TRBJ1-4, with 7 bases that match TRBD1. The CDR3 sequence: CATSGQQGPSEKLFF. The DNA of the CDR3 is TGTGCCACCAGCGGTCAACAGGGGCCGAGTGAAAAACTGTTTTTT.